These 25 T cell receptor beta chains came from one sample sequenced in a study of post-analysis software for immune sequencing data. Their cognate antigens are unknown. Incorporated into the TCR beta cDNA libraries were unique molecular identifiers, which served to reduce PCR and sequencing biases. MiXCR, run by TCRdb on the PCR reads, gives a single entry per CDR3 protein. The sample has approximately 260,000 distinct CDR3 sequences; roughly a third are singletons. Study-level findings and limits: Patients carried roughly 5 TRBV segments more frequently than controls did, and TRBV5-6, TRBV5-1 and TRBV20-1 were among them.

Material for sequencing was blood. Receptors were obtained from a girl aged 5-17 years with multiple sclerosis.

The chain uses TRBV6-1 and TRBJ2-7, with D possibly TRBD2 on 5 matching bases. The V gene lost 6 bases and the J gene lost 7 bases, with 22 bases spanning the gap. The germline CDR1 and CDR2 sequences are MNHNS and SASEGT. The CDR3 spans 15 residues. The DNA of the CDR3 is TGTGCCAGCAGAAAGGCGGAGGACCCTAGGTATGAGCAGTACTTC. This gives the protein CASRKAEDPRYEQYF.

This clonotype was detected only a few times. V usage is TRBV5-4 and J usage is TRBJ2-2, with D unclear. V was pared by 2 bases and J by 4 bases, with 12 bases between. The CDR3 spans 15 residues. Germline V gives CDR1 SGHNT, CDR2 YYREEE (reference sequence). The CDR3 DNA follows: TGTGCCAGCAGCTTACGAAACAAACCCACCGGGGAGCTGTTTTTT. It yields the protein CASSLRNKPTGELFF.

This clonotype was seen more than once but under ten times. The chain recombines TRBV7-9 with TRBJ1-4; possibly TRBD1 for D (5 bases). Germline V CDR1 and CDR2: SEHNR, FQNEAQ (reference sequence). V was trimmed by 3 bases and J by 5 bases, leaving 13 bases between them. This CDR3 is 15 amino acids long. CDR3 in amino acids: CASSLTDTRNEKLFF. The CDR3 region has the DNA TGTGCCAGCAGCTTGACGGACACTAGGAATGAAAAACTGTTTTTT.

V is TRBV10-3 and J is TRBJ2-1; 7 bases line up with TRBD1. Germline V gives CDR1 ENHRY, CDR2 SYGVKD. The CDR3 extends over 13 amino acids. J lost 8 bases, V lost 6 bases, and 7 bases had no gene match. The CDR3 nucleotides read TGTGCCATCAGACCCGACAGGGTGGATGAGCAGTTCTTC. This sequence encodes CAIRPDRVDEQFF.

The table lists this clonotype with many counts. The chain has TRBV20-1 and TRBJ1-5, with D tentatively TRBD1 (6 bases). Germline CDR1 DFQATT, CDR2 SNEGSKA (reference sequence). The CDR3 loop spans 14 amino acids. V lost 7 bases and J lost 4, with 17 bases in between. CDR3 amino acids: CSVREGTPNQPQHF. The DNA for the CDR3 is TGCAGTGTCAGGGAAGGGACACCGAATCAGCCCCAGCATTTT.

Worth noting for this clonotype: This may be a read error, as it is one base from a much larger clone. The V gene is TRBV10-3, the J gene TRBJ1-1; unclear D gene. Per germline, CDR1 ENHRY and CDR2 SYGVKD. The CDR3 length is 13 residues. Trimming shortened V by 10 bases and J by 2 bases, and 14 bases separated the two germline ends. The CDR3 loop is CATRDGFNTEAFF. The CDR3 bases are TGTGCCACCCGAGACGGGTTCAACACTGAAGCTTTCTTT.

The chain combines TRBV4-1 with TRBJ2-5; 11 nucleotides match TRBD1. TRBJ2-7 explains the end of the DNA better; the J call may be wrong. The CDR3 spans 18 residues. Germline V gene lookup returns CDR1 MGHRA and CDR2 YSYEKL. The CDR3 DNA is TGCGCCAGCAGCCAAGATACGGATTCGGGACAGGGGGGCCACGAGCAGTACTTC. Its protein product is CASSQDTDSGQGGHEQYF.

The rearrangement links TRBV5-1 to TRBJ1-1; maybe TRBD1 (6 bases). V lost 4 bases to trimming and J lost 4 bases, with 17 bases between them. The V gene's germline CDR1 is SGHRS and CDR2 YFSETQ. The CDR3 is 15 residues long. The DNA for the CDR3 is TGCGCCAGCAGCCAGGACAGTCTGGCGGGCACTGAAGCTTTCTTT. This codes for CASSQDSLAGTEAFF.

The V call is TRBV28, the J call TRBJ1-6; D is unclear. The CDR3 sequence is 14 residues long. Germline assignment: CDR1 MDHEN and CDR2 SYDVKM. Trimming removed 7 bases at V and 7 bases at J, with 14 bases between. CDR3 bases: TGTGCCAGCACGAGACGGGCTCTCAATTCACCCCTCCACTTT. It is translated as CASTRRALNSPLHF.

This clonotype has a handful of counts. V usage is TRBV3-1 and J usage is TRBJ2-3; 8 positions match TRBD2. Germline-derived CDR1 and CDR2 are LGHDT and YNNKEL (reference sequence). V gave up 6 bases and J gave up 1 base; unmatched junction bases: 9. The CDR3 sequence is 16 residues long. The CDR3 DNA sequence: TGTGCCAGCAGTCCCCTCCGGGGGGGAGGCACAGATACGCAGTATTTT. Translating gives CASSPLRGGGTDTQYF.

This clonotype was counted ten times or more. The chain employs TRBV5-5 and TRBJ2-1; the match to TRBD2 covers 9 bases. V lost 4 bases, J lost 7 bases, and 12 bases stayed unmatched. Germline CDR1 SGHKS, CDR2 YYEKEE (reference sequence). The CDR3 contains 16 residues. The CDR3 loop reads CASSHGRGRVGNEQFF. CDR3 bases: TGTGCCAGCAGCCACGGGCGCGGGAGGGTCGGGAATGAGCAGTTCTTC.

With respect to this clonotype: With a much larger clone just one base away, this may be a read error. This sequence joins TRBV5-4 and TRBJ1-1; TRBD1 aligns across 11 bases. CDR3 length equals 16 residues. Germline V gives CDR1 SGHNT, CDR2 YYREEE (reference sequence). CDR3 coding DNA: TGTGCCAACAGCGCTACCGGGACAGGGGGGGACACTGAAGCTTTCTTT. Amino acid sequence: CANSATGTGGDTEAFF.

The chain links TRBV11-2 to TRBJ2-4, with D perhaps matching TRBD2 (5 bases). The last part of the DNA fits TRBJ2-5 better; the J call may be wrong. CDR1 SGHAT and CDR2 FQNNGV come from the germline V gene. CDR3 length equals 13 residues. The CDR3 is CASSRRGQETQYF. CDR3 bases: TGTGCCAGCAGCAGGAGAGGGCAAGAGACCCAGTACTTC.

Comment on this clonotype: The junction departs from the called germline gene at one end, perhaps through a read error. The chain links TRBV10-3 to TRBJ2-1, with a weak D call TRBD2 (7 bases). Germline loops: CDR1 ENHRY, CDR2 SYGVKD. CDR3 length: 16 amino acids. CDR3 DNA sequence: TGTGCCATCAGTGGGGGGGGCCCAAGCTCCCACAATGAGCAGTTCTTC. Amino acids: CAISGGGPSSHNEQFF.

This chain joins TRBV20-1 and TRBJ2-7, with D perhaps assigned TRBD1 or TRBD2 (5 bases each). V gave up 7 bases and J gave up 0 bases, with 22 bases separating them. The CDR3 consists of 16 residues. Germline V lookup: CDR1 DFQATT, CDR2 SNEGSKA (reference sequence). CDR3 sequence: CSVPRGEGPSSYEQYF. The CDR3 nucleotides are TGCAGTGTTCCCCGTGGAGAGGGGCCGAGCTCCTACGAGCAGTACTTC.

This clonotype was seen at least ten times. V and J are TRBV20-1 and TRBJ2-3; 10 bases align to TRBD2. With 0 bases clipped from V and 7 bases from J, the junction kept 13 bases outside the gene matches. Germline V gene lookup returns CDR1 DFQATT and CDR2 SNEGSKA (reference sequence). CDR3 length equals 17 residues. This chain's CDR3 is CSARDRLAGAVWYTQYF. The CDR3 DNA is TGCAGTGCTAGAGATCGGCTAGCGGGGGCTGTCTGGTATACGCAGTATTTT.

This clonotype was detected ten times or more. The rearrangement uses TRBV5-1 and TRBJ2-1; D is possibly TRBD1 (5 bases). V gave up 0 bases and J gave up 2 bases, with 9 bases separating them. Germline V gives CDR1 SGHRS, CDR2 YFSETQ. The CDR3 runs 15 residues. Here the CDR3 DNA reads TGCGCCAGCAGCTTGGGACAGCCCACCTACAATGAGCAGTTCTTC. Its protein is CASSLGQPTYNEQFF.

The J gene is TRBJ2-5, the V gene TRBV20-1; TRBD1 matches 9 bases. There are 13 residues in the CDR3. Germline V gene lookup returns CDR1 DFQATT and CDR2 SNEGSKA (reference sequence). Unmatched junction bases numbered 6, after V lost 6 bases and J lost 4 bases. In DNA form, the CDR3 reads TGCAGTGCGACAGGGGGGGCGGCAGAGACCCAGTACTTC. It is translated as CSATGGAAETQYF.

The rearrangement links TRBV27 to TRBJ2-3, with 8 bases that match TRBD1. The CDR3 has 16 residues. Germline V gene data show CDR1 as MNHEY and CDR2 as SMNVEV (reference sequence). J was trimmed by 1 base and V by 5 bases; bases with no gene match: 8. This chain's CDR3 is CASSLIPTGGTDTQYF. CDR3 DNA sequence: TGTGCCAGCAGTCTGATCCCGACAGGGGGCACAGATACGCAGTATTTT.

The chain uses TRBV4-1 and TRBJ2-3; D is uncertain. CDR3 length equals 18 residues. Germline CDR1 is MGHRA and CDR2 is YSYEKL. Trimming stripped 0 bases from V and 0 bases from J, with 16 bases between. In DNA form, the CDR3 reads TGCGCCAGCAGCCAAGAGGGCGGAGCCGGTTTCAGCACAGATACGCAGTATTTT. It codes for CASSQEGGAGFSTDTQYF.

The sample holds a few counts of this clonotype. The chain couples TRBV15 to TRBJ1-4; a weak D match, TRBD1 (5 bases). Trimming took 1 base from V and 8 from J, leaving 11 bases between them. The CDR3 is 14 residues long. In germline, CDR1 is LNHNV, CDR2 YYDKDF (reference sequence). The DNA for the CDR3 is TGTGCCACCAGCAGAGGGGGGGTTGGGGAAAAACTGTTTTTT. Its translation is CATSRGGVGEKLFF.

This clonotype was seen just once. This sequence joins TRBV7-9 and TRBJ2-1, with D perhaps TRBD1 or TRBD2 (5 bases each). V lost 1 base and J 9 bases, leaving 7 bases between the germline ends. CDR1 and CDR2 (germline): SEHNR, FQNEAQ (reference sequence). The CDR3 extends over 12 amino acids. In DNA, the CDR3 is TGTGCCAGCAGCTTAGATGGGACTGAGCAGTTCTTC. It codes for CASSLDGTEQFF. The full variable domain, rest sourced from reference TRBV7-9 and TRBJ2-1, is DTGVSQNPRHKITKRGQNVTFRCDPISEHNRLYWYRQTLGQGPEFLTYFQNEAQLEKSRLLSDRFSAERPKGSFSTLEIQRTEQGDSAMYLCASSLDGTEQFFGPGTRLTVL.

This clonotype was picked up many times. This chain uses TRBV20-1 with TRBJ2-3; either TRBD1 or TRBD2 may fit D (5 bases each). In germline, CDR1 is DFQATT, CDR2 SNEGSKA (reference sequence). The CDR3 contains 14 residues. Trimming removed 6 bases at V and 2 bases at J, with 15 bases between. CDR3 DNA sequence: TGCAGTGCCCCAATGGGGGACCCCACAGATACGCAGTATTTT. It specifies CSAPMGDPTDTQYF.

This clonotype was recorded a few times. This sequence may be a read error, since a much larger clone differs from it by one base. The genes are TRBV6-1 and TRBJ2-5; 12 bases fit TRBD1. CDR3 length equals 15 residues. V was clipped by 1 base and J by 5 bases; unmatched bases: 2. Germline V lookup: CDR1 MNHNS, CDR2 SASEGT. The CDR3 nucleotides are TGTGCCAGCAGTGAAGGGGACAGGGGGCCTGAGACCCAGTACTTC. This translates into CASSEGDRGPETQYF.

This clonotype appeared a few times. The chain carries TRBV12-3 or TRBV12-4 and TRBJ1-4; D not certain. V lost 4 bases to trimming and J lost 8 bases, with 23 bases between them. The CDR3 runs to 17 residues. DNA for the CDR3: TGTGCCAGCAGTTCGCCCGGTCTGGGGTCCGGCCAGGAAAAACTGTTTTTT. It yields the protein CASSSPGLGSGQEKLFF.